This T cell receptor beta chain was observed in a study of cytomegalovirus exposure and HLA in healthy donors. Germline V gene data show CDR1 as MDHEN and CDR2 as SYDVKM. The ends lost 11 bases at V and 2 bases at J; junction bases unmatched: 9. CDR3 size: 13 residues. The PCR was carried out with 60 Vbeta primers and 13 Jbeta primers. Sequenced by immunoSEQ multiplex PCR; TCRdb stores in-frame clones only, minus some. The sample lists fewer than 250,000 clones, approximately 77% occurring once. Sequenced material: PBMCs. This receptor was taken from a man aged 40-55 years in good health and CMV-seropositive. The V and J genes are TRBV28 and TRBJ2-7, with TRBD1 identical over 7 bases. The CDR3 sequence: CAARGGRAYEQYF. CDR3 DNA: TGTGCCGCAAGAGGGGGCAGGGCCTACGAGCAGTACTTC. The variable domain in full, completed from reference TRBV28 and TRBJ2-7, reads DVKVTQSSRYLVKRTGEKVFLECVQDMDHENMFWYRQDPGLGLRLIYFSYDVKMKEKGDIPEGYSVSREKKERFSLILESASTNQTSMYLCAARGGRAYEQYFGPGTRLTVT.